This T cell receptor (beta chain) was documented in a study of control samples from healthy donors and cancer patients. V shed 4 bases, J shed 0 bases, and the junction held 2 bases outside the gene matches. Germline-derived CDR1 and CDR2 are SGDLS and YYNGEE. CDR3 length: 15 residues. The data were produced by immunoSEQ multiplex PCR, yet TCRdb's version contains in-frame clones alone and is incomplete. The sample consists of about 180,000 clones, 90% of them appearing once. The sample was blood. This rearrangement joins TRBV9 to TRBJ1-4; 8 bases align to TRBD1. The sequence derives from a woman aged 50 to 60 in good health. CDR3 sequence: CASSTTGATNEKLFF. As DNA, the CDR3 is TGTGCCAGCAGCACGACAGGGGCAACTAATGAAAAACTGTTTTTT. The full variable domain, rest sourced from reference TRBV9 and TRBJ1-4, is DSGVTQTPKHLITATGQRVTLRCSPRSGDLSVYWYQQSLDQGLQFLIQYYNGEERAKGNILERFSAQQFPDLHSELNLSSLELGDSALYFCASSTTGATNEKLFFGSGTQLSVL.